This T cell receptor beta chain came from a study of blood T cell repertoires in COVID-19 (dated by TCRdb to about 2020). Notes on the research overall: Samples covering the acute and convalescent phases of COVID-19 were provided by collaborators in the United States, Italy and Spain. The prospective study material was composed of cDNA or gDNA derived from T cells, B-cell-depleted T cells, or PBMCs. Deeply sampled blood TCRbeta repertoires from subjects exposed to, actively infected with, or recovered from COVID-19 were included in the dataset. The repertoires were made available in a free public database intended to serve as a resource for research on the immune response to SARS-CoV-2. Samples were obtained from the ongoing ImmuneRACE study (first 160 participants) and from 950 to 1,500 subjects provided by 6 global collaborators. A de-identified subject ID, COVID-19 status, age in years and sex were almost always included in the sample metadata. HLA class I and class II types, where available, came from metadata supplied by the sample provider rather than from assay-based typing.

Comments on this clone: Its antigen remains undetermined. There are no base qualities to consult, and no much larger clone falls within one base.

Germline trimming: 1 base from V, 1 base from J; junction bases outside gene matches: 4. The CDR3 starts with the cysteine, ends with the phenylalanine, and has 16 residues. Kept here is only the CDR3 DNA, which spans 48 bases and is read in frame from base 1. The germline V gene supplies CDR1 LGHNA and CDR2 YNFKEQ. Results and caveats for the whole study, not just this receptor: Clinical and demographic metadata were provided uncurated, with the amount varying by source and participant.

Each collaborating institution followed its own protocols to collect whole blood in K2EDTA tubes. For TCRbeta analysis, collaborators shipped samples as frozen whole blood, isolated PBMCs, or DNA extracted from either of those sample types. TCRbeta CDR3 regions were amplified from genomic DNA by means of the immunoSEQ Assay, a bias-controlled multiplex PCR. Turning to the authors' computational methods: Within the assay, amplification of reference gene primers was used to estimate how many nucleated cells each sample contained. To quantify the absolute abundance of each unique TCRbeta CDR3 rearrangement, sequence reads were collapsed and filtered. For each sample, productive Simpson clonality was calculated as the square root of Simpson's diversity index across productive rearrangements. Here the immuneACCESS table is served through TCRdb, limited to in-frame sequences with V and J called. Missing clones are a known gap in these copies; in checked studies unresolved V genes cover under half, and the rest lacks a known reason. The V and J calls and clone size come from that table; D and trimming were worked out from the DNA. The sample table contains about 100,000 clones; only one count was recorded for roughly 90% of them. Approximately 2% of the sample is in the top ten clones.

The source material was peripheral blood. The sequence was obtained from a man between 45 and 60 years old with active COVID-19. Recombination joined TRBV4-2 with TRBJ2-3; 8 of the junction bases match TRBD2. In nucleotides, the sequence is TGTGCCAGCAGCCAAGCTCAAGCGGGGGGCACAGATACGCAGTATTTT. This sequence encodes CASSQAQAGGTDTQYF.